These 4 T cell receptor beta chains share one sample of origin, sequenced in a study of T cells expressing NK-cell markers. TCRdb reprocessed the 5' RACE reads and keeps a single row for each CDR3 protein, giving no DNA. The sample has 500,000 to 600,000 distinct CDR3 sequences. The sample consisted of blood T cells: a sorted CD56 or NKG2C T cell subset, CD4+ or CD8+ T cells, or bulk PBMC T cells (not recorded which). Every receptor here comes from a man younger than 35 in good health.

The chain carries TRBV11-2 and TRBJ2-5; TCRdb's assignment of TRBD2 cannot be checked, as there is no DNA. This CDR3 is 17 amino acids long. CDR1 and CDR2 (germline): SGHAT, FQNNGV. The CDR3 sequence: CASSLDWGRANQETQYF.

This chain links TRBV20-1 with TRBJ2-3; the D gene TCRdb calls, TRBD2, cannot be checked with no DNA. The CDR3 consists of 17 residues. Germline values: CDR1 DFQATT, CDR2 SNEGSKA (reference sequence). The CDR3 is CSARNPRLQRHTDTQYF.

This CDR3 reads CASRTRGFSEKLFF. V is TRBV5-1 and J is TRBJ1-4; TCRdb indicates TRBD1, and absent DNA this call remains unverified. This CDR3 contains 14 residues. Per the germline V gene, CDR1 is SGHRS and CDR2 is YFSETQ.

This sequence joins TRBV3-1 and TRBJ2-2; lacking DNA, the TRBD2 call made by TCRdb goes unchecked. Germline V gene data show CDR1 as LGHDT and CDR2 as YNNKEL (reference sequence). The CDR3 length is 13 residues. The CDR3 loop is CASSQGALVELFF.